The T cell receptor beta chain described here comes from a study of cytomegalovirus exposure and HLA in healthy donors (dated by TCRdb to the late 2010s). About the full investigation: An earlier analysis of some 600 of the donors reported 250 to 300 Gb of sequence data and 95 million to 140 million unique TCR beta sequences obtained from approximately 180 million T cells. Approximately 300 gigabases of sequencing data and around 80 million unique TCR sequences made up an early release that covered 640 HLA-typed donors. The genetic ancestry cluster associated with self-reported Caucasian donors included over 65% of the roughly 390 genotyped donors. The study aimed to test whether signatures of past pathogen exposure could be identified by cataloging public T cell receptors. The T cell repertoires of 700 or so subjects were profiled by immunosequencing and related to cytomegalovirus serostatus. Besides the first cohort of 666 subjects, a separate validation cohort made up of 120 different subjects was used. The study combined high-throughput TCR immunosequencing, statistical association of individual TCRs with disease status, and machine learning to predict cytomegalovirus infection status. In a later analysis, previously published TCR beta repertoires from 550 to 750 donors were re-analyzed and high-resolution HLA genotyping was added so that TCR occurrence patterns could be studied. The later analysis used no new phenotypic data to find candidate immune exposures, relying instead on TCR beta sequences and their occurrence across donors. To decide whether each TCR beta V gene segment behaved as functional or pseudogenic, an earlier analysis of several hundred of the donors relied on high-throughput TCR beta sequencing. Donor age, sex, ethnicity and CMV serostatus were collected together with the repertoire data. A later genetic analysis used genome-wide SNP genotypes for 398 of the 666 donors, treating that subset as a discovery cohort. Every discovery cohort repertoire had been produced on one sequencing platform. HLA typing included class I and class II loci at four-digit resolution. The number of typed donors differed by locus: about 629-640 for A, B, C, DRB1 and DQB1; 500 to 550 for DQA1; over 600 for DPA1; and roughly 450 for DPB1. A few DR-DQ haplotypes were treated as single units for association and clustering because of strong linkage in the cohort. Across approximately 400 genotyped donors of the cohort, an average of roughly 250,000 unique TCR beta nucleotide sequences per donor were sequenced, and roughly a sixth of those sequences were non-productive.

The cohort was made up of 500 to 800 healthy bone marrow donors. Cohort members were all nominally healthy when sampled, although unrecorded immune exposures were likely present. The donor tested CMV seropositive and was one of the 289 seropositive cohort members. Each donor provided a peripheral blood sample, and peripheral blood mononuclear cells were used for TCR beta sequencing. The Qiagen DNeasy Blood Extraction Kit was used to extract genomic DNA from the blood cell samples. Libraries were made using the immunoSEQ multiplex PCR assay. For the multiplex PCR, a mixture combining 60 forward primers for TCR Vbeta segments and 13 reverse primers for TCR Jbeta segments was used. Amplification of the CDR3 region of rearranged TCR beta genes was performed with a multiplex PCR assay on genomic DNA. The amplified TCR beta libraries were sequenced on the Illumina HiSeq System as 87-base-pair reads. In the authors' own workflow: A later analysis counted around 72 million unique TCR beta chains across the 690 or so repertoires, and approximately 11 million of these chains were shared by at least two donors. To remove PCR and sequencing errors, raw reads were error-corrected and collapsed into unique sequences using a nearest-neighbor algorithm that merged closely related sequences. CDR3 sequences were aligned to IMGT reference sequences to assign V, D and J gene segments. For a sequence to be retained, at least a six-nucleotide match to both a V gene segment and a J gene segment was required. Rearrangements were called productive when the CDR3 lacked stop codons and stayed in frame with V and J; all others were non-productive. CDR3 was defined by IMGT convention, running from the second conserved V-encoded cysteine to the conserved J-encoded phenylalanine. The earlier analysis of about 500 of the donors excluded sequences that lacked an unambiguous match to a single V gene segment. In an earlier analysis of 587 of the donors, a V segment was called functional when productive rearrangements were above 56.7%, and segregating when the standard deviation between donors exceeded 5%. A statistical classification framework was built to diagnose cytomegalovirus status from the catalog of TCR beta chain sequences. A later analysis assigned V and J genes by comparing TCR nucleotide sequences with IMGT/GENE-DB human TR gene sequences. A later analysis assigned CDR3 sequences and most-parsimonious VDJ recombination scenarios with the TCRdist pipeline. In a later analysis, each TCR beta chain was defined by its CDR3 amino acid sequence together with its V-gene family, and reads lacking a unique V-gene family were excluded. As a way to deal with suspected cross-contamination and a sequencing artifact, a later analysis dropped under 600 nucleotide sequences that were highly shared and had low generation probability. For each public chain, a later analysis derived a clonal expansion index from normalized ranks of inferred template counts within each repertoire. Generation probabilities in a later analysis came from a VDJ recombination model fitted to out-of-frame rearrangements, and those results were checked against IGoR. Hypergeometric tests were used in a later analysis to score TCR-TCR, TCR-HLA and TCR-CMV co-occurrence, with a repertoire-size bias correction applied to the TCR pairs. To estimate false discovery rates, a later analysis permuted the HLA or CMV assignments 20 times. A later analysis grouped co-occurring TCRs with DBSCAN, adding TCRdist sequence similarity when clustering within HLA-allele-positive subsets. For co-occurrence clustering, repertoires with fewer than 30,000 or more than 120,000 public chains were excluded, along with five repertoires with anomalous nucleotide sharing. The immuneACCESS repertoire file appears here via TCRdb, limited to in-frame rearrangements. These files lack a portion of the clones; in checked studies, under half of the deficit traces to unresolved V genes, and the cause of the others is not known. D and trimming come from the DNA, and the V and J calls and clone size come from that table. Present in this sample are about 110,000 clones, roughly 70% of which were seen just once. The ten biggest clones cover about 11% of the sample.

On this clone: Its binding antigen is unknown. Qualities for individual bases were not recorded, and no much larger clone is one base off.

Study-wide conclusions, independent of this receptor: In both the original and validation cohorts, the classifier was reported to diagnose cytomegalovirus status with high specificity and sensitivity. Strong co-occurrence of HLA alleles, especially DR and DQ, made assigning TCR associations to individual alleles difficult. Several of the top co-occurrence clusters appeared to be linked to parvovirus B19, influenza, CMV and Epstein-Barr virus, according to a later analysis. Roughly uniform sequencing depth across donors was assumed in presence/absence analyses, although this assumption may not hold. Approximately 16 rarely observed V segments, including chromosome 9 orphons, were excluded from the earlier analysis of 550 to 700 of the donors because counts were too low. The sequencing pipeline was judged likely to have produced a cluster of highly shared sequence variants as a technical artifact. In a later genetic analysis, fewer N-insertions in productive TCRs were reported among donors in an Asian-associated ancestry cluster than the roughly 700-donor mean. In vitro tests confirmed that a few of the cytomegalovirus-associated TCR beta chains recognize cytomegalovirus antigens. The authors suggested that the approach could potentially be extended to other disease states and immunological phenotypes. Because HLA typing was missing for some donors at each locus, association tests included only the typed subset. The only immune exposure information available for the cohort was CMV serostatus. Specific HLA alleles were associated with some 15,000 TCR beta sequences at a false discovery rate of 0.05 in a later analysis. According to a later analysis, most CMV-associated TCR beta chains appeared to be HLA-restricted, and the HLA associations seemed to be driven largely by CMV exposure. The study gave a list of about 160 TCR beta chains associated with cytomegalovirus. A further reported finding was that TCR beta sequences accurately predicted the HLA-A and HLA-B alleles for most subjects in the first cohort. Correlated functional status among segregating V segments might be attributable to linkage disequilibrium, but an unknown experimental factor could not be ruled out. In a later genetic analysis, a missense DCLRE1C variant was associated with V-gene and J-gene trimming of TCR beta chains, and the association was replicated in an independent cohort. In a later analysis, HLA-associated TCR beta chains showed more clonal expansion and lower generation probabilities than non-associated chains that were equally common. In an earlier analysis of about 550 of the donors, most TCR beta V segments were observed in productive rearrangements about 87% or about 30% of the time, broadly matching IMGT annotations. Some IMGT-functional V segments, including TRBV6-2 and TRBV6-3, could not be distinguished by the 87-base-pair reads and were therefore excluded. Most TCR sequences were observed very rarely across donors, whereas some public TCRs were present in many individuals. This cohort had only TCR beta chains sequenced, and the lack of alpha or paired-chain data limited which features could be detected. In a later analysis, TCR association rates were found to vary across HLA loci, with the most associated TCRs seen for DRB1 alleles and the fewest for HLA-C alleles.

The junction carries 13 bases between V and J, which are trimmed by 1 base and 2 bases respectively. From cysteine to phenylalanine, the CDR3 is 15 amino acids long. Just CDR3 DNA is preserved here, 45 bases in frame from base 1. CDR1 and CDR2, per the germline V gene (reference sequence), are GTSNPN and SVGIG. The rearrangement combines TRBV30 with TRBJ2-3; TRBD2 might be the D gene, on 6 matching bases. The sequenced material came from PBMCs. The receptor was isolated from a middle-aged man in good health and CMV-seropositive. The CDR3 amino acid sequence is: CAWSAEAGITDTQYF. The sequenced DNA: TGTGCCTGGAGTGCGGAAGCGGGTATCACAGATACGCAGTATTTT.